This is a list of T cell receptor beta chains from one sample in a study of glioma-infiltrating T cells after dendritic cell vaccination. Only in-frame clones appear in the TCRdb table, and some are missing; sequencing was by immunoSEQ multiplex PCR. This table has some 90,000 clones, approximately 78% appearing once. The sample here was blood, taken after dendritic cell vaccination. The receptor source for this set is a human donor with glioblastoma. CDR3s include the opening cysteine and the closing phenylalanine or tryptophan. D genes are given only for firm matches. Some rows have no size entry. The others give once, few or many, or a class for an expanded clone.

D gene	V gene	clone size	J gene	CDR3 DNA	CDR3 protein
-	TRBV15	-	TRBJ2-2	TGTGCCACCAGCAGAGCCACTCGGGGAGGGGGAGGAACCGGGGAGCTGTTTTTT	CATSRATRGGGGTGELFF
TRBD1	TRBV2	-	TRBJ1-4	TGTGCCAGCAAGAGGGGGCAGGCCGAAAAACTGTTTTTT	CASKRGQAEKLFF
-	TRBV7-9	-	TRBJ2-3	TGTGCCAGCAGCTCTAGCGCAGATACGCAGTATTTT	CASSSSADTQYF
TRBD1	TRBV7-9	-	TRBJ2-1	TGTGCCAGCTCTCTCCCCCGGGACAGGGGGCCTCATGAGCAGTTCTTC	CASSLPRDRGPHEQFF
TRBD1	TRBV28	-	TRBJ1-5	TGTGCCAGCAGTTCCGGACAGGGCGATCAGCCCCAGCATTTT	CASSSGQGDQPQHF
TRBD1	TRBV6-1	-	TRBJ1-5	TGTGCCAGCAGTGCCGGGACAGGGGGTCAGCCCCAGCATTTT	CASSAGTGGQPQHF
-	TRBV5-4	-	TRBJ2-3	TGTGCCAGCAGCCAAGGAGGTCCAGCCAGCACAGATACGCAGTATTTT	CASSQGGPASTDTQYF
-	TRBV2	-	TRBJ1-2	TGTGCCAGCAGTGGCAGGGGAAAGGACGGCTACACCTTC	CASSGRGKDGYTF
-	TRBV14	-	TRBJ2-5	TGTGCCAGCAGCCCGAGAACGTCGAGGGTCCAAGAGACCCAGTACTTC	CASSPRTSRVQETQYF
-	TRBV19	once	TRBJ1-5	TGTGCCAGTCGCCTCGGACAGTTCAATCAGCCCCAGCATTTT	CASRLGQFNQPQHF
TRBD2	TRBV5-4	few	TRBJ2-2	TGTGCCAGCAGCCCTCTAGCGGGGGCGAACACCGGGGAGCTGTTTTTT	CASSPLAGANTGELFF
-	TRBV6-6	-	TRBJ1-5	TGTGCCAGCAGTTACGGAGGGAATCAGCCCCAGCATTTT	CASSYGGNQPQHF
TRBD1	TRBV13	-	TRBJ1-6	TGTGCCAGCAGTTCGGACAGGGGTAATTCACCCCTCCACTTT	CASSSDRGNSPLHF
-	TRBV2	-	TRBJ2-7	TGTGCCAGCACCAGGACACCTACATACGAGCAGTACTTC	CASTRTPTYEQYF
TRBD1	TRBV14	-	TRBJ2-2	TGTGCCAGCAGCCTTTGGACAGGGGATACCGGGGAGCTGTTTTTT	CASSLWTGDTGELFF
TRBD1	TRBV6-5	-	TRBJ1-4	TGTGCCAGCACAAGGGACAGGGGAAATGAAAAACTGTTTTTT	CASTRDRGNEKLFF
-	TRBV29-1	-	TRBJ1-1	TGCAGCGTTTATGGGGGCGGGAACACTGAAGCTTTCTTT	CSVYGGGNTEAFF
-	TRBV7-6	-	TRBJ1-1	TGTGCCAGCAGCCCGGGGAGGAACACTGAAGCTTTCTTT	CASSPGRNTEAFF
TRBD2	TRBV10-1	-	TRBJ2-3	TGCGCCAGCAGTGAGTCCCTAGCGGGACGGTCAGATACGCAGTATTTT	CASSESLAGRSDTQYF
TRBD1	TRBV5-1	-	TRBJ2-1	TGCGCCAGCAGCTTGAGGGACAGTCACAATGAGCAGTTCTTC	CASSLRDSHNEQFF
TRBD1	TRBV5-1	-	TRBJ1-2	TGTGCCAGCAGCCCGTGGGACAGGGATGGCTACACCTTC	CASSPWDRDGYTF
-	TRBV10-3	-	TRBJ2-2	TGTGCCATCAGTGAGCGCCCGGGACTTACCTACACCGGGGAGCTGTTTTTT	CAISERPGLTYTGELFF
-	TRBV11-2	-	TRBJ2-3	TGTGCCAGCAGCTTAGACCAGAATACGCAGTATTTT	CASSLDQNTQYF
-	TRBV18	-	TRBJ2-1	TGTGCCAGCTCACCATCAGAGGGGGACAATGAGCAGTTCTTC	CASSPSEGDNEQFF
TRBD1	TRBV19	few	TRBJ1-1	TGTGCCAGTAGTACGCGACAGGGTCCCTGGTATTGGACTGAAGCTTTCTTT	CASSTRQGPWYWTEAFF
-	TRBV27	-	TRBJ2-1	TGTGCCAGCAGGATAGATAGCTCCTACAATGAGCAGTTCTTC	CASRIDSSYNEQFF